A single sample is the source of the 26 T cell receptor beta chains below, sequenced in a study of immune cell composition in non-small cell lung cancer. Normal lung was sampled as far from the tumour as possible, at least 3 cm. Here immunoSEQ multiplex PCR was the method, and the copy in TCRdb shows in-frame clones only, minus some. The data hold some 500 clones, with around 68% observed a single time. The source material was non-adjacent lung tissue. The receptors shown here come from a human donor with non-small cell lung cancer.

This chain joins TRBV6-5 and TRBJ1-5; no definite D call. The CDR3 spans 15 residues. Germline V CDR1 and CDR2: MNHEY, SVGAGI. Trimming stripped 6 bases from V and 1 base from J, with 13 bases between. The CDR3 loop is CASSPTAISNQPQHF. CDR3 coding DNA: TGTGCCAGCAGCCCAACCGCAATCAGCAATCAGCCCCAGCATTTT.

The CDR3 loop reads CASKGRTYNEQFF. For the CDR3, the DNA is TGTGCCAGCAAGGGCAGAACCTACAATGAGCAGTTCTTC. The chain couples TRBV2 to TRBJ2-1, with unresolved D. The CDR3 is 13 amino acids. Germline assignment: CDR1 SNHLY and CDR2 FYNNEI. The germline V and J ends were trimmed by 7 bases and 2 bases, with 9 bases remaining between them.

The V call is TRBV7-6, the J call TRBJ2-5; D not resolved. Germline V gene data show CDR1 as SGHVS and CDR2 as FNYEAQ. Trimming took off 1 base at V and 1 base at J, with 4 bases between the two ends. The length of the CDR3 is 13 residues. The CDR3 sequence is CASSLGLQETQYF. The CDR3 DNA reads TGTGCCAGCAGCTTAGGCCTCCAAGAGACCCAGTACTTC. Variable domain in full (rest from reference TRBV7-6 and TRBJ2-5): GAGVSQSPRYKVTKRGQDVALRCDPISGHVSLYWYRQALGQGPEFLTYFNYEAQQDKSGLPNDRFSAERPEGSISTLTIQRTEQRDSAMYRCASSLGLQETQYFGPGTRLLVL.

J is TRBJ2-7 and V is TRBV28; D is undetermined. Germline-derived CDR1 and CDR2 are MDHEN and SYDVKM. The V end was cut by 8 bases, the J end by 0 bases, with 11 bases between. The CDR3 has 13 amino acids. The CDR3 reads CASYTPSSYEQYF. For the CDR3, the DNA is TGTGCCAGCTACACACCGAGCTCCTACGAGCAGTACTTC.

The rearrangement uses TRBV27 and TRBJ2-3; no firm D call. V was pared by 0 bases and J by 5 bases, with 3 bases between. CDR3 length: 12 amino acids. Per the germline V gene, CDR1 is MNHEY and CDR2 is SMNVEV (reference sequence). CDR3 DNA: TGTGCCAGCAGTTTATCCCAAGATACGCAGTATTTT. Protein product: CASSLSQDTQYF.

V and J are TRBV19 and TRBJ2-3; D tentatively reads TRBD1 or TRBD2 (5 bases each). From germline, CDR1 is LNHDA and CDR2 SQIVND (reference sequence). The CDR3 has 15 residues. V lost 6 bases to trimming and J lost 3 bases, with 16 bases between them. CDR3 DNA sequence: TGTGCCAGTAGAGCTATGGGGGAGAGGACAGATACGCAGTATTTT. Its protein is CASRAMGERTDTQYF.

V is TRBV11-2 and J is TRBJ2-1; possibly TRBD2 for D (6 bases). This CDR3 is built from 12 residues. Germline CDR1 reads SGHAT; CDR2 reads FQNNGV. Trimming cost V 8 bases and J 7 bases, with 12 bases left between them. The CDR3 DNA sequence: TGTGCCAGCGGGATGACTAGAAATGAGCAGTTCTTC. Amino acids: CASGMTRNEQFF.

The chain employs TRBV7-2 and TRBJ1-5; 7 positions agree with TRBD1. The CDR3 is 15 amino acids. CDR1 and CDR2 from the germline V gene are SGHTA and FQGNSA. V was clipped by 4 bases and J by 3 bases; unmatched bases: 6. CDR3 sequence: CASSSQGVNNQPQHF. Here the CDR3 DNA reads TGTGCCAGCAGCTCGCAGGGGGTCAACAATCAGCCCCAGCATTTT. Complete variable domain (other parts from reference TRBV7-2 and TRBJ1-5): GAGVSQSPSNKVTEKGKDVELRCDPISGHTALYWYRQSLGQGLEFLIYFQGNSAPDKSGLPSDRFSAERTGGSVSTLTIQRTQQEDSAVYLCASSSQGVNNQPQHFGDGTRLSIL.

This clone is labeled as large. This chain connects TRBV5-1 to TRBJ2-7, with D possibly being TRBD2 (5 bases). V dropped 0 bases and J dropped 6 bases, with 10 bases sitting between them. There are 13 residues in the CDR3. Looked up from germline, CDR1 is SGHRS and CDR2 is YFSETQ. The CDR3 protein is CASSLGLGSEQYF. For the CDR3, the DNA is TGCGCCAGCAGCTTGGGGTTGGGGAGCGAGCAGTACTTC.

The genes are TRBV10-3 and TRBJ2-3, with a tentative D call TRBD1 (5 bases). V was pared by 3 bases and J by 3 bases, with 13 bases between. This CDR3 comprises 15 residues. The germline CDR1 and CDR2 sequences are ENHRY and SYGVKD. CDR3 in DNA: TGTGCCATCAGTGAAGGGGCCATGGCAACAGATACGCAGTATTTT. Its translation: CAISEGAMATDTQYF.

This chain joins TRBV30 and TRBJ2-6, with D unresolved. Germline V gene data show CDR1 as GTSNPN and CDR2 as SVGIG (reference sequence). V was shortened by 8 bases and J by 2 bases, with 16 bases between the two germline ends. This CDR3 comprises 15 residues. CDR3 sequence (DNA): TGTGCCCCCCTACCCCCCCCACCTGGGGCCAACGTCCTGACTTTC. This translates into CAPLPPPPGANVLTF.

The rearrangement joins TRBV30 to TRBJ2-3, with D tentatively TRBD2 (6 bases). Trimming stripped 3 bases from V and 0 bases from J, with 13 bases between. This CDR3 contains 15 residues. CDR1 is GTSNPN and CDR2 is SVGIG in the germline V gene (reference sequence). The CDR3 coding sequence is TGTGCCTGGAGGCCGGGACTTTCTAGCACAGATACGCAGTATTTT. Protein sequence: CAWRPGLSSTDTQYF. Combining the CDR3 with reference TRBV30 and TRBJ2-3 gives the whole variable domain SQTIHQWPATLVQPVGSPLSLECTVEGTSNPNLYWYRQAAGRGLQLLFYSVGIGQISSEVPQNLSASRPQDRQFILSSKKLLLSDSGFYLCAWRPGLSSTDTQYFGPGTRLTVL.

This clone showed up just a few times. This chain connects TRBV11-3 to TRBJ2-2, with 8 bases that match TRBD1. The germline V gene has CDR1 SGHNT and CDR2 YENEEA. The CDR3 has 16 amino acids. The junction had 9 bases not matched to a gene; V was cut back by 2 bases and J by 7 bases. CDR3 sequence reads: CASSLSGTGGYGELFF. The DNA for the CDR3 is TGTGCCAGCAGCTTATCAGGGACAGGAGGTTACGGGGAGCTGTTTTTT.

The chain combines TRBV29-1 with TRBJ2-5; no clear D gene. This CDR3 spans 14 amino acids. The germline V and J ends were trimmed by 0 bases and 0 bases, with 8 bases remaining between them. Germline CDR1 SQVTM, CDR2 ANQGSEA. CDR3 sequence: CSVEDLAYQETQYF. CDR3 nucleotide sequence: TGCAGCGTTGAAGACTTGGCGTACCAAGAGACCCAGTACTTC.

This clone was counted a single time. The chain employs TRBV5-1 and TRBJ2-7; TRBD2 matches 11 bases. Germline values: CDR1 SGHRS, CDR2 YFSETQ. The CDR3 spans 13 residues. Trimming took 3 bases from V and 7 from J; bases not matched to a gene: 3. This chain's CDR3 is CASSSSGGLEQYF. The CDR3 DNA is TGCGCCAGCAGCTCTAGCGGGGGGTTAGAGCAGTACTTC.

The DNA for the CDR3 is TGTGCCGTCCAGGGGGCGGGGGGCTATGGCTACACCTTC. Translated: CAVQGAGGYGYTF. The chain links TRBV6-6 to TRBJ1-2; 8 bases agree with TRBD1. Germline V gene lookup returns CDR1 MNHNY and CDR2 SVGAGI (reference sequence). The CDR3 is 13 residues long. Trimming cost V 11 bases and J 4 bases; bases outside gene matches: 9.

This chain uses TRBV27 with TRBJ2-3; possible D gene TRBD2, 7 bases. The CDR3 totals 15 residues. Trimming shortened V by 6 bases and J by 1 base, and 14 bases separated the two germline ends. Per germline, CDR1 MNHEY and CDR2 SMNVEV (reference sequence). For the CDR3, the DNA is TGTGCCAGCAGCCGATTGGGGGGGCGCACAGATACGCAGTATTTT. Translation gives CASSRLGGRTDTQYF.

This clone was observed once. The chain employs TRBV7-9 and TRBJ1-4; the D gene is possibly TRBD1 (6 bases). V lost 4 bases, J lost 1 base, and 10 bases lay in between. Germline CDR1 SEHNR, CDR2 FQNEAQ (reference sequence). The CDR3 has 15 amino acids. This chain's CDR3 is CASSSDRLTNEKLFF. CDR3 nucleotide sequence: TGTGCCAGCAGCTCCGACAGGCTAACTAATGAAAAACTGTTTTTT.

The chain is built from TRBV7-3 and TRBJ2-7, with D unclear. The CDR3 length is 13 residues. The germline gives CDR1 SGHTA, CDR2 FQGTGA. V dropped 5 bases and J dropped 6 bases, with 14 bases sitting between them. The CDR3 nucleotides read TGTGCCAGCAGCCACGACCTCCAGTCCGAGCAGTACTTC. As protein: CASSHDLQSEQYF.

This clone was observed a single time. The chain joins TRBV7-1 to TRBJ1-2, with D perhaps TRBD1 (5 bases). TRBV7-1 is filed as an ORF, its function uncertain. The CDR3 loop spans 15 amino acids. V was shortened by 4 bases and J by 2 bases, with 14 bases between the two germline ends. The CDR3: CASSLARGENYGYTF. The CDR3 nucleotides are TGTGCCAGCAGCTTAGCGAGGGGCGAGAACTATGGCTACACCTTC.

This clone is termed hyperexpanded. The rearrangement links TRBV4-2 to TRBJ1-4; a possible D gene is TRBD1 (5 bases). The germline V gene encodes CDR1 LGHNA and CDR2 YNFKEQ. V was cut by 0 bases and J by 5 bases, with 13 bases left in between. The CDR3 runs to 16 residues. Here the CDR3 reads CASSQDLLGPNEKLFF. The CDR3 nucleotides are TGTGCCAGCAGCCAAGATTTATTGGGGCCGAATGAAAAACTGTTTTTT.

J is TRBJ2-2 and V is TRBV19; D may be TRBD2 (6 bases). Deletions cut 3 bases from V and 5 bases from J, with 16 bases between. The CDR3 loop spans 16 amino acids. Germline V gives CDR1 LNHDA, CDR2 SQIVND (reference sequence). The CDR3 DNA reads TGTGCCAGTAGTATGCTCGGCGGGGCGGGGACCGGGGAGCTGTTTTTT. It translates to CASSMLGGAGTGELFF. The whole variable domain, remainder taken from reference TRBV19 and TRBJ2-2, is DGGITQSPKYLFRKEGQNVTLSCEQNLNHDAMYWYRQDPGQGLRLIYYSQIVNDFQKGDIAEGYSVSREKKESFPLTVTSAQKNPTAFYLCASSMLGGAGTGELFFGEGSRLTVL.

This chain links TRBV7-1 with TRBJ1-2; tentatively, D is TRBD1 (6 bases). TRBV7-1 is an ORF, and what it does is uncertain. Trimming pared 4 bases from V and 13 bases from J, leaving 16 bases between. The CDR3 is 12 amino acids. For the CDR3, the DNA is TGTGCCAGCAGCTTAGCGACAGTAGGGGGCACCTTC. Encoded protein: CASSLATVGGTF.

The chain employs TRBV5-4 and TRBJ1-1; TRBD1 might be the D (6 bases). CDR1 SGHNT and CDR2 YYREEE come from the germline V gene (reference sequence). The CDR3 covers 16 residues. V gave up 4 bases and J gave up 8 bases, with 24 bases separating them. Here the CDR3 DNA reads TGTGCCAGCAGCCTCGGAGGCCAGGGGCTCCGCAGGGAAGCTTTCTTT. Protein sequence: CASSLGGQGLRREAFF.

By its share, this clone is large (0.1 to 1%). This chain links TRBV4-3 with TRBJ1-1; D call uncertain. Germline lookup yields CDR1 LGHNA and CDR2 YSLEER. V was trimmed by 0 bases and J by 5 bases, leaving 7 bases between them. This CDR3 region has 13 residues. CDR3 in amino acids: CASSQEAETEAFF. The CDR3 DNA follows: TGCGCCAGCAGCCAAGAGGCCGAGACTGAAGCTTTCTTT.

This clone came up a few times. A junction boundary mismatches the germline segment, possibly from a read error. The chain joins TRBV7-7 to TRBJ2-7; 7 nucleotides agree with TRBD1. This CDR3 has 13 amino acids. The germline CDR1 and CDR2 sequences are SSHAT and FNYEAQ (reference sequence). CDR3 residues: CASSLDRFDEQYF. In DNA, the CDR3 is TGTGCTAGCAGCTTGGACAGGTTCGATGAGCAGTACTTC.